This entry concerns a single TCR beta chain. The CDR3 consists of 14 residues. The V end was cut by 3 bases, the J end by 0 bases, with 7 bases between. Germline V gives CDR1 SGHRS, CDR2 YFSETQ. This record comes from a study of blood T cell repertoires in COVID-19. Looking at the study overall: PBMCs, B-cell-depleted T cells, or T cells were the source of the cDNA or gDNA that made up the material.

Clones were read by immunoSEQ multiplex PCR, and TCRdb kept only the in-frame ones, dropping some. The data contain around 190,000 clones, around 79% of them seen just once; the ten biggest clones take up nearly 6%. Sequencing was carried out using peripheral blood. The sequence was collected from a middle-aged woman with COVID-19, enrolled during active disease. This chain uses TRBV5-1 with TRBJ1-3; a weak D match, TRBD1 (5 bases). For the CDR3, the DNA is TGCGCCAGCAGCTCCGGGGGCTCTGGAAACACCATATATTTT. Translating it yields CASSSGGSGNTIYF.